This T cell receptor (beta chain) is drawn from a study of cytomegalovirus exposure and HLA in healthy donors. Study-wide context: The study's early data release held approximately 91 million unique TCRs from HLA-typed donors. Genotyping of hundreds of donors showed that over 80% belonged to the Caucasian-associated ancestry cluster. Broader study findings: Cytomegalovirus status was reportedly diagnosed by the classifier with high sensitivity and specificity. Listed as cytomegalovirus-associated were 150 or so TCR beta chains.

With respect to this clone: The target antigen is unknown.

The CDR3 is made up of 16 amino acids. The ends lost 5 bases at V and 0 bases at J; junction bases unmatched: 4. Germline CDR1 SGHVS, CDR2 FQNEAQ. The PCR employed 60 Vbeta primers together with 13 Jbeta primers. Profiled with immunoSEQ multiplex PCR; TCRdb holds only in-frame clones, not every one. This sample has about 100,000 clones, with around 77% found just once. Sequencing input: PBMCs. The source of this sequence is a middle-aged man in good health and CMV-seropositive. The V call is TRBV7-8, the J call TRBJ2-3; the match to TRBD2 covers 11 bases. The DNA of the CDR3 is TGTGCCAGCAGCCCTTTAGCGGGGGGGAGCACAGATACGCAGTATTTT. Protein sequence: CASSPLAGGSTDTQYF.